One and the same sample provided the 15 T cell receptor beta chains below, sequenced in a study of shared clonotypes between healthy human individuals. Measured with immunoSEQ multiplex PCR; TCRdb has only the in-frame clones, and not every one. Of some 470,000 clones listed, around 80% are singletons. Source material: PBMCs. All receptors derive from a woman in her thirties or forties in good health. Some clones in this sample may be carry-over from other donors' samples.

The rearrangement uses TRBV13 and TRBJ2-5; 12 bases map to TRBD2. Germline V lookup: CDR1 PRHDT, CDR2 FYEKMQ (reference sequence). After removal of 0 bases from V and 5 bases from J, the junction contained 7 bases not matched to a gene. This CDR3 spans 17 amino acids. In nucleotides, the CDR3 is TGTGCCAGCAGCTTAGGCCTAGCGGGAGGGCCTCGGGAGACCCAGTACTTC. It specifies CASSLGLAGGPRETQYF.

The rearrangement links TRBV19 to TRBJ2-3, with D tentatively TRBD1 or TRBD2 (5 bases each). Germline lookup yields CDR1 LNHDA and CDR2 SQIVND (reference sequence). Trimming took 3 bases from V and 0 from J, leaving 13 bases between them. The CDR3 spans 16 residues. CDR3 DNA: TGTGCCAGTAGTATCGGGGCTAGTCGAAGCACAGATACGCAGTATTTT. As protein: CASSIGASRSTDTQYF.

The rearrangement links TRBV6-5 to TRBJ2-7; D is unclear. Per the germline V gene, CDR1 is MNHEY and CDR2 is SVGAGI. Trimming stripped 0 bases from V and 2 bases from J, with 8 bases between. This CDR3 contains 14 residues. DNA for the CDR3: TGTGCCAGCAGTTACTCGTTATCTACCTACGAGCAGTACTTC. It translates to CASSYSLSTYEQYF.

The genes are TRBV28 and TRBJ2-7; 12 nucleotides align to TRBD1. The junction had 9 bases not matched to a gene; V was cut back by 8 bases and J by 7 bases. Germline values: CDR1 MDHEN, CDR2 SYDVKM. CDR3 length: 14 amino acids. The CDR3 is CASFPGQGAGEQYF. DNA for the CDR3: TGTGCCAGCTTCCCGGGACAGGGGGCAGGTGAGCAGTACTTC.

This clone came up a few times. The CDR3 spells CASSPLGGFFGNTIYF. Here the CDR3 DNA reads TGTGCCAGCAGCCCCTTGGGGGGGTTTTTTGGCAACACCATATATTTT. The chain links TRBV7-2 to TRBJ1-3; D perhaps matches TRBD1 (5 bases). The CDR3 totals 16 residues. Germline CDR1 is SGHTA and CDR2 is FQGNSA. Trimming left V 5 bases short and J 7 bases short, with 21 bases between. The whole variable domain, filled in from reference TRBV7-2 and TRBJ1-3, reads GAGVSQSPSNKVTEKGKDVELRCDPISGHTALYWYRQSLGQGLEFLIYFQGNSAPDKSGLPSDRFSAERTGGSVSTLTIQRTQQEDSAVYLCASSPLGGFFGNTIYFGEGSWLTVV.

CDR3 nucleotides: TGTGCCAGCAGCTTGGACCCAGGGGGACAGCCCCAGCATTTT. Translation: CASSLDPGGQPQHF. The V call is TRBV5-5, the J call TRBJ1-5; TRBD1 agrees at 7 bases. CDR1 and CDR2 (germline): SGHKS, YYEKEE (reference sequence). CDR3 size: 14 residues. The V and J ends lost 0 bases and 7 bases, in that order; junction bases with no gene match: 4.

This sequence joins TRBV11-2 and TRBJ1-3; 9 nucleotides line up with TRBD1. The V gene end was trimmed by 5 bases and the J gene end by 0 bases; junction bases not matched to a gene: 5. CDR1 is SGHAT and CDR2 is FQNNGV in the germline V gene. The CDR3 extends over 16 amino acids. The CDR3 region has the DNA TGTGCCAGCAGCCGAACAGGGGGCACCTCTGGAAACACCATATATTTT. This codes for CASSRTGGTSGNTIYF. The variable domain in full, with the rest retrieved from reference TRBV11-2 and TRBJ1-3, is EAGVAQSPRYKIIEKRQSVAFWCNPISGHATLYWYQQILGQGPKLLIQFQNNGVVDDSQLPKDRFSAERLKGVDSTLKIQPAKLEDSAVYLCASSRTGGTSGNTIYFGEGSWLTVV.

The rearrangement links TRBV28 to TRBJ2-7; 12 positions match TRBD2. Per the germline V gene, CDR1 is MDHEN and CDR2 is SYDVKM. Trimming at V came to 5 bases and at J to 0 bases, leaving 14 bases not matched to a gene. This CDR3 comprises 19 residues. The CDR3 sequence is CASSPTGTSGRSSSYEQYF. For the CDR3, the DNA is TGTGCCAGCAGTCCTACCGGGACTAGCGGGCGTTCGAGCTCCTACGAGCAGTACTTC.

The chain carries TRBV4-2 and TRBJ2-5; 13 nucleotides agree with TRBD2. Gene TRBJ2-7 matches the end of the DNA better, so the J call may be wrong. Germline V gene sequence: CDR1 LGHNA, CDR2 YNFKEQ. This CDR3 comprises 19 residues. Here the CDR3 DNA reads TGTGCCAGCAGCCAAGTCGGACTAGCGGGGGAACGAAGGGGGTACGAGCAGTACTTC. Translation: CASSQVGLAGERRGYEQYF.

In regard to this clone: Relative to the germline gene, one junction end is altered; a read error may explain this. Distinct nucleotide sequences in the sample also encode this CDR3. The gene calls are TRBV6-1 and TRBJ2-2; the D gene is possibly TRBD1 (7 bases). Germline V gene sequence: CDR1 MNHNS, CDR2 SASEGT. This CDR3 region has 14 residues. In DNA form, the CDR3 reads TGTGCCAGCAGTGGGCAGGGGGAGGCCGGGGAACTGTTTTTT. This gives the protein CASSGQGEAGELFF.

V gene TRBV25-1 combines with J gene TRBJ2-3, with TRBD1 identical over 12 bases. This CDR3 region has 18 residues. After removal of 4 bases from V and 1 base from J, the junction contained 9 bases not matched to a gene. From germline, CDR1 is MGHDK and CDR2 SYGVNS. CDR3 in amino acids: CASSGPGQGAQGTDTQYF. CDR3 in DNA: TGTGCCAGCAGTGGACCGGGACAGGGGGCGCAGGGCACAGATACGCAGTATTTT.

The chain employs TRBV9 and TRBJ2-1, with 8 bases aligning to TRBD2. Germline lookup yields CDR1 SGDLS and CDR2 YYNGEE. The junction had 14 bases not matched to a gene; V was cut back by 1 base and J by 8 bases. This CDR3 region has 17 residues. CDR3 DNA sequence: TGTGCCAGCAGCGTATCTGGGGCGGGACTAGGGAGGGATGAGCAGTTCTTC. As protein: CASSVSGAGLGRDEQFF. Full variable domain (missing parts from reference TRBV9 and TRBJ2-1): DSGVTQTPKHLITATGQRVTLRCSPRSGDLSVYWYQQSLDQGLQFLIQYYNGEERAKGNILERFSAQQFPDLHSELNLSSLELGDSALYFCASSVSGAGLGRDEQFFGPGTRLTVL.

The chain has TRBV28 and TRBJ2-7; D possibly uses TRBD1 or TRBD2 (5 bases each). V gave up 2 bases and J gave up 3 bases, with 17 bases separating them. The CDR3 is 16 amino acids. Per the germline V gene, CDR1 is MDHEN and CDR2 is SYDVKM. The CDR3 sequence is CASSLRRYRTGYEQYF. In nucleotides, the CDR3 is TGTGCCAGCAGTTTAAGGAGGTACAGGACGGGCTACGAGCAGTACTTC.

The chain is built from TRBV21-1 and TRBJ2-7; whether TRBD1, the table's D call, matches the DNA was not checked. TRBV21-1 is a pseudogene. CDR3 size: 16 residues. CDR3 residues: CASSKGETGSPYEQYF. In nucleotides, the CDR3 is TGTGCCAGCAGCAAAGGAGAAACAGGTTCCCCCTACGAGCAGTACTTC.

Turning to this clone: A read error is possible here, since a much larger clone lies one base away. DNA for the CDR3: TGTGCCAGCAGTTTATCCGCGGGACTTCCAGCCCACGAGCAGTACTTC. It yields the protein CASSLSAGLPAHEQYF. This chain uses TRBV27 with TRBJ2-7, with D tentatively TRBD2 (6 bases). V lost 0 bases, J lost 5 bases, and 17 bases lay in between. Per the germline V gene, CDR1 is MNHEY and CDR2 is SMNVEV (reference sequence). The CDR3 has 16 amino acids.